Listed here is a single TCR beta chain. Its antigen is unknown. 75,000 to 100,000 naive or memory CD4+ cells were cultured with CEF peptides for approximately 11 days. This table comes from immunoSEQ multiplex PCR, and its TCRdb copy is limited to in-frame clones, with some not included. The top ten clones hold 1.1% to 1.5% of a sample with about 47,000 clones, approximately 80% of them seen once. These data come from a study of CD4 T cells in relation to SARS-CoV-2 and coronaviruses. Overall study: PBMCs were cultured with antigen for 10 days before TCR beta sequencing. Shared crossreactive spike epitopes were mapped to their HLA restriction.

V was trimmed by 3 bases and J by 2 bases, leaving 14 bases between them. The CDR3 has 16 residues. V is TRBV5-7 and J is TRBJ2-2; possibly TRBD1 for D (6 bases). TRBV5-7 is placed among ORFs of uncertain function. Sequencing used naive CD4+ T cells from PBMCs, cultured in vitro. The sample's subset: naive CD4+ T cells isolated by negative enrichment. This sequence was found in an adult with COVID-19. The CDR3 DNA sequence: TGTGCCAGCAGCTCTATACGGACAGCTAACACCGGGGAGCTGTTTTTT. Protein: CASSSIRTANTGELFF.